This T cell receptor beta chain emerged from a study of OX40 agonist ivuxolimab in advanced cancers. Sequenced by immunoSEQ multiplex PCR; TCRdb stores in-frame clones only, minus some. The sample comprises about 96,000 clones, roughly 87% of which are singletons, and 1.5% to 2% rests with the top ten. In germline, CDR1 is SGHVS, CDR2 FQNEAQ. The CDR3 is 15 residues long. The germline V and J ends were trimmed by 2 bases and 2 bases, with 7 bases remaining between them. The starting material was CD4+ or CD8+ T cells sorted from blood, obtained in a trial of the OX40 agonist ivuxolimab. The sequence derives from an adult with an advanced solid tumor such as melanoma, head and neck, liver or kidney cancer. The rearrangement links TRBV7-8 to TRBJ2-6; D not resolved. CDR3 residues: CASSLRITGANVLTF. The DNA of the CDR3 is TGTGCCAGCAGCTTACGCATTACTGGGGCCAACGTCCTGACTTTC.